The rows below give T cell receptor beta chains drawn from one sample of a study of cytomegalovirus exposure and HLA in healthy donors. Using immunoSEQ multiplex PCR, the repertoire was profiled, and TCRdb retains in-frame clones only, with some absent. The sample shows approximately 140,000 clones, 70% to 80% of them seen only once. The sequencing input was PBMCs. The origin of the receptors is a man aged 50 to 60 in good health and CMV-seropositive. The CDR3 runs from the conserved cysteine through the conserved F or W. A D gene is named only where the DNA matches it firmly. Not all rows give a size; the values are once, few, many and, for expanded clones, a class.

cdr3_aa: CAWSEGAGDPDEQYF
cdr3_nt: TGTGCCTGGAGTGAAGGAGCGGGAGACCCGGACGAGCAGTACTTC
clone_size: -
v_call: TRBV30
d_call: TRBD2
j_call: TRBJ2-7

cdr3_aa: CASSFSTGYEQYF
cdr3_nt: TGCGCCAGCAGCTTTAGTACAGGCTACGAGCAGTACTTC
clone_size: once
v_call: TRBV5-1
d_call: -
j_call: TRBJ2-7

cdr3_aa: CASSQDNIEWNYGYTF
cdr3_nt: TGCGCCAGCAGCCAAGATAATATTGAGTGGAACTATGGCTACACCTTC
clone_size: -
v_call: TRBV4-1
d_call: -
j_call: TRBJ1-2

cdr3_aa: CASSFTSIYEQYF
cdr3_nt: TGTGCCAGCAGCTTCACTAGTATCTACGAGCAGTACTTC
clone_size: -
v_call: TRBV7-9
d_call: -
j_call: TRBJ2-7

cdr3_aa: CASSRLAHTDTQYF
cdr3_nt: TGTGCCAGCAGTAGACTAGCCCACACAGATACGCAGTATTTT
clone_size: -
v_call: TRBV7-2
d_call: TRBD2
j_call: TRBJ2-3

cdr3_aa: CASGSPANTEAFF
cdr3_nt: TGTGCCAGCGGGAGTCCCGCAAACACTGAAGCTTTCTTT
clone_size: -
v_call: TRBV28
d_call: -
j_call: TRBJ1-1

cdr3_aa: CASSWGTSGRGGEQYF
cdr3_nt: TGTGCCAGCAGCTGGGGGACTAGCGGGAGAGGCGGCGAGCAGTACTTC
clone_size: -
v_call: TRBV7-9
d_call: TRBD2
j_call: TRBJ2-7

cdr3_aa: CSATRGNTIYF
cdr3_nt: TGCAGTGCTACTCGGGGAAACACCATATATTTT
clone_size: -
v_call: TRBV20-1
d_call: -
j_call: TRBJ1-3

cdr3_aa: CASSPSGSSYEQYF
cdr3_nt: TGTGCCAGCAGCCCGAGCGGGAGCTCCTACGAGCAGTACTTC
clone_size: -
v_call: TRBV7-8
d_call: TRBD2
j_call: TRBJ2-7

cdr3_aa: CSSNLVGTVNNEQFF
cdr3_nt: TGTTCCAGCAACTTAGTCGGGACAGTCAACAATGAGCAGTTCTTC
clone_size: -
v_call: TRBV7-9
d_call: TRBD1
j_call: TRBJ2-1

cdr3_aa: CASSPGQLYGYTF
cdr3_nt: TGTGCCAGCAGCCCCGGACAGCTCTATGGCTACACCTTC
clone_size: -
v_call: TRBV28
d_call: -
j_call: TRBJ1-2

cdr3_aa: CASSQLSPGYEQYF
cdr3_nt: TGCGCCAGCAGCCAATTAAGCCCAGGGTACGAGCAGTACTTC
clone_size: -
v_call: TRBV4-1
d_call: -
j_call: TRBJ2-7

cdr3_aa: CASRSAGQVNQPQHF
cdr3_nt: TGTGCCAGTAGGTCAGCCGGACAAGTCAATCAGCCCCAGCATTTT
clone_size: -
v_call: TRBV19
d_call: -
j_call: TRBJ1-5

cdr3_aa: CASSLGAGKGEQFF
cdr3_nt: TGTGCCAGCAGCCTCGGTGCAGGTAAGGGGGAGCAGTTCTTC
clone_size: -
v_call: TRBV11-3
d_call: -
j_call: TRBJ2-1

cdr3_aa: CASRLREAANEQFF
cdr3_nt: TGCGCCAGCAGATTGCGGGAGGCGGCCAATGAGCAGTTCTTC
clone_size: -
v_call: TRBV5-1
d_call: TRBD2
j_call: TRBJ2-1

cdr3_aa: CASSRLADTDTQYF
cdr3_nt: TGTGCCAGCAGTCGACTAGCGGACACAGATACGCAGTATTTT
clone_size: -
v_call: TRBV27
d_call: TRBD2
j_call: TRBJ2-3

cdr3_aa: CASSLNTATEAFF
cdr3_nt: TGTGCCAGCAGCTTAAACACAGCCACTGAAGCTTTCTTT
clone_size: -
v_call: TRBV7-3
d_call: -
j_call: TRBJ1-1